The 3 T cell receptor beta chains below were found in one sample sequenced in a study of T cell repertoires in cytomegalovirus infection. Each CDR3 protein gets one entry after TCRdb re-called the reads with MiXCR. Of some 940,000 distinct CDR3 sequences in the sample, around 32% were seen once. For these TCRs, the target antigens are not known. Sequenced material: cultured CD8+ T cells from PBMCs, taken from culture after CMV antigen stimulation. These receptors all come from a human donor in good health (CMV status not recorded). Some clones in this sample may be carry-over from other donors' samples.

The rearrangement joins TRBV5-6 to TRBJ1-2; D is perhaps TRBD1 (6 bases). The CDR3 is made up of 14 amino acids. Deletions cut 4 bases from V and 6 bases from J, with 16 bases between. The germline CDR1 and CDR2 sequences are SGHDT and YYEEEE. The CDR3 DNA is TGTGCCAGCAGCCGCCTGACAGGAGTGAATGGCTACACCTTC. Translation: CASSRLTGVNGYTF. The whole variable domain, filled in from reference TRBV5-6 and TRBJ1-2, reads DAGVTQSPTHLIKTRGQQVTLRCSPKSGHDTVSWYQQALGQGPQFIFQYYEEEERQRGNFPDRFSGHQFPNYSSELNVNALLLGDSALYLCASSRLTGVNGYTFGSGTRLTVV.

V and J are TRBV4-1 and TRBJ2-3, with 7 bases lining up with TRBD2. Germline lookup yields CDR1 MGHRA and CDR2 YSYEKL. The CDR3 sequence is 16 residues long. Trimming took 7 bases from V and 3 from J; bases not matched to a gene: 13. The CDR3 here is CASMPRGTSVTDTQYF. In nucleotides, the CDR3 is TGCGCCAGCATGCCCCGGGGCACTAGCGTGACAGATACGCAGTATTTT.

This clonotype was seen a few times. The V call is TRBV4-3, the J call TRBJ2-1; 8 bases align to TRBD2. V gave up 0 bases and J gave up 7 bases; unmatched junction bases: 8. From germline, CDR1 is LGHNA and CDR2 YSLEER. CDR3 length: 16 residues. CDR3 amino acids: CASSQDRSGGVNEQFF. The CDR3 nucleotides are TGCGCCAGCAGCCAAGATAGAAGCGGGGGAGTTAATGAGCAGTTCTTC.